This TCR beta chain was sequenced in a study of T cell responses to AZD1222 COVID-19 vaccine. TCRdb's table, derived via immunoSEQ multiplex PCR, lists solely in-frame clones and lacks some. Of around 110,000 clones in the sample, over 80% were seen once. This clone was observed a handful of times. Trimming took 10 bases from V and 1 from J, leaving 9 bases between them. Germline CDR1 reads KGHDR; CDR2 reads SFDVKD. CDR3 length: 12 amino acids. Sequencing used peripheral blood, obtained 28 days after the second AZD1222 dose. The clonotype originates from an adult who received the AZD1222 COVID-19 vaccine. The J gene is TRBJ1-2, the V gene TRBV24-1, with a weak D call TRBD1 (6 bases). The CDR3: CATLDSNYGYTF. DNA for the CDR3: TGTGCCACTTTGGACAGTAACTATGGCTACACCTTC.